A single sample is the source of the 27 T cell receptor beta chains below, sequenced in a study of CD8+ T cells in alopecia areata. RNA was extracted and reverse transcribed into cDNA as the sequencing template. The table came from immunoSEQ multiplex PCR; TCRdb's copy has only in-frame clones and leaves some out. This table holds about 180,000 clones, more than 60% found once. Material: CD4+ T cells sorted from blood, obtained at week 0. The source is a human donor with alopecia areata.

V usage is TRBV30 and J usage is TRBJ2-1; tentative D call: TRBD2 (5 bases). Germline CDR1 GTSNPN, CDR2 SVGIG (reference sequence). V was clipped by 0 bases and J by 12 bases, with 18 bases between them. The CDR3 loop spans 14 amino acids. The CDR3 nucleotides are TGTGCCTGGAGTGTCTCAGCCGGGATAACTACGCAGTTCTTC. It is translated as CAWSVSAGITTQFF.

V gene TRBV15 combines with J gene TRBJ1-5; a possible D gene is TRBD1 (6 bases). The V end was cut by 5 bases, the J end by 4 bases, with 15 bases between. This CDR3 is built from 15 residues. Germline V gene data show CDR1 as LNHNV and CDR2 as YYDKDF (reference sequence). The CDR3 region is CATSFGQPENQPQHF. As DNA, the CDR3 is TGTGCCACCAGCTTCGGACAGCCCGAGAATCAGCCCCAGCATTTT.

The V gene is TRBV30, the J gene TRBJ1-1; the D gene is possibly TRBD1 (5 bases). Germline V gene data show CDR1 as GTSNPN and CDR2 as SVGIG (reference sequence). Trimming took 5 bases from V and 10 from J, leaving 14 bases between them. This CDR3 region has 11 residues. CDR3: CAWARGGGAFF. DNA for the CDR3: TGTGCCTGGGCGCGTGGCGGGGGAGCTTTCTTT.

J is TRBJ2-1 and V is TRBV30, with 9 bases fitting TRBD1. With 3 bases clipped from V and 6 bases from J, the junction kept 6 bases outside the gene matches. The CDR3 runs 14 residues. Germline V gene sequence: CDR1 GTSNPN, CDR2 SVGIG (reference sequence). The CDR3 region is CAWRGTGPSNEQFF. Written as DNA, the CDR3 is TGTGCCTGGAGGGGGACAGGGCCCAGCAATGAGCAGTTCTTC.

The gene calls are TRBV30 and TRBJ1-1, with TRBD1 identical over 10 bases. Trimming at V came to 4 bases and at J to 10 bases, leaving 9 bases not matched to a gene. The CDR3 runs to 13 residues. Per the germline V gene, CDR1 is GTSNPN and CDR2 is SVGIG (reference sequence). CDR3 protein: CAWNLQGQGGAFF. CDR3 DNA sequence: TGTGCCTGGAATTTACAAGGACAGGGGGGAGCTTTCTTT.

The rearrangement uses TRBV25-1 and TRBJ2-7, with unresolved D. Germline CDR1 MGHDK, CDR2 SYGVNS. The CDR3 length is 13 residues. Between the trimmed V and J ends, which lost 2 bases and 5 bases, there was a span of 10 bases. CDR3 nucleotide sequence: TGTGCCAGCAGTGAAGGGCGGTTTGACGAGCAGTACTTC. This codes for CASSEGRFDEQYF.

This clone has more than one count but fewer than ten. The chain uses TRBV29-1 and TRBJ1-2, with TRBD1 as a possible D gene (6 bases). This CDR3 has 13 amino acids. Trimming removed 6 bases at V and 4 bases at J, with 15 bases between. The germline CDR1 and CDR2 sequences are SQVTM and ANQGSEA. The CDR3 protein is CSVRTQGLYGYTF. DNA for the CDR3: TGCAGCGTACGGACACAGGGCCTCTATGGCTACACCTTC.

The V gene is TRBV30, the J gene TRBJ1-2; D unresolved. Germline CDR1 GTSNPN, CDR2 SVGIG (reference sequence). The CDR3 runs to 13 residues. Trimming took 1 base from V and 8 from J, leaving 14 bases between them. CDR3 coding DNA: TGTGCCTGGAGTGGGTCAGCTCCTGGAGGCTACACCTTC. It specifies CAWSGSAPGGYTF.

V and J are TRBV2 and TRBJ2-1, with 8 bases identical to TRBD1. This CDR3 region has 16 residues. The J segment lost 5 bases and the V segment lost 5 bases, leaving 11 bases of the junction unmatched. Germline values: CDR1 SNHLY, CDR2 FYNNEI. CDR3 sequence reads: CASSPRTGTRNNEQFF. CDR3 DNA: TGTGCCAGCAGTCCCCGGACAGGGACCCGTAACAATGAGCAGTTCTTC.

The rearrangement uses TRBV2 and TRBJ2-7, with a weak D call TRBD2 (6 bases). The ends were cut back, 3 bases at V and 0 bases at J, with 12 bases in the middle. The V gene's germline CDR1 is SNHLY and CDR2 FYNNEI. This CDR3 contains 15 residues. The CDR3 bases are TGTGCCAGCAGTGAGGAGGGAAGAGGCTCCTACGAGCAGTACTTC. Protein: CASSEEGRGSYEQYF.

This chain uses TRBV11-2 with TRBJ2-1; weak D call: TRBD1 (5 bases). V was pared by 5 bases and J by 10 bases, with 12 bases between. The CDR3 length is 12 residues. Germline V lookup: CDR1 SGHAT, CDR2 FQNNGV. This chain's CDR3 is CASSGARREQFF. CDR3 nucleotide sequence: TGTGCCAGCAGCGGGGCAAGGAGAGAGCAGTTCTTC.

This sequence joins TRBV29-1 and TRBJ1-2, with D maybe TRBD1 (5 bases). Between the trimmed V and J ends, which lost 7 bases and 4 bases, there was a span of 16 bases. The CDR3 is made up of 13 amino acids. Germline V gene sequence: CDR1 SQVTM, CDR2 ANQGSEA. CDR3 sequence reads: CSAERTPTYGYTF. The CDR3 nucleotides read TGCAGCGCCGAAAGGACACCAACCTATGGCTACACCTTC.

This chain uses TRBV7-2 with TRBJ1-2; TRBD1 is a possible D gene (5 bases). The CDR3 sequence is 12 residues long. The V end lost 1 base, the J end lost 8 bases, and 8 bases lay between the germline ends. Germline values: CDR1 SGHTA, CDR2 FQGNSA. This CDR3 reads CASSLVGVGYTF. The CDR3 coding sequence is TGTGCCAGCAGCTTAGTAGGGGTCGGCTACACCTTC.

This clone was counted many times. The chain joins TRBV7-2 to TRBJ1-6, with D hard to call. Germline V lookup: CDR1 SGHTA, CDR2 FQGNSA. V was trimmed by 1 base and J by 9 bases, leaving 4 bases between them. This CDR3 comprises 12 residues. The CDR3 DNA follows: TGTGCCAGCAGCTTAGAGGCTTCACCCCTCCACTTT. It encodes CASSLEASPLHF.

The chain joins TRBV19 to TRBJ2-7; D ambiguous. The germline CDR1 and CDR2 sequences are LNHDA and SQIVND (reference sequence). The CDR3 runs to 12 residues. Trimming took off 3 bases at V and 4 bases at J, with 7 bases between the two ends. CDR3 sequence (DNA): TGTGCCAGTAGTATCGGTGGATACGAGCAGTACTTC. This sequence encodes CASSIGGYEQYF.

The chain links TRBV29-1 to TRBJ1-2; D is undetermined. This CDR3 spans 10 amino acids. The germline V and J ends were trimmed by 3 bases and 5 bases, with 4 bases remaining between them. Germline CDR1 is SQVTM and CDR2 is ANQGSEA. CDR3: CSVDRYGYTF. The CDR3 DNA reads as TGCAGCGTTGATCGGTATGGCTACACCTTC.

The chain joins TRBV6-5 to TRBJ1-1; 8 positions match TRBD1. The CDR3 runs 14 residues. Germline V gene data show CDR1 as MNHEY and CDR2 as SVGAGI. The J segment lost 4 bases and the V segment lost 7 bases, leaving 8 bases of the junction unmatched. CDR3 bases: TGTGCCAGCACCCGACAGGGGATTTTCACTGAAGCTTTCTTT. Translation gives CASTRQGIFTEAFF.

This clone was seen a few times. V usage is TRBV10-2 and J usage is TRBJ1-6; perhaps TRBD1 as D (5 bases). Trimming removed 6 bases from V and 0 bases from J, with 9 bases in between. The germline gives CDR1 WSHSY, CDR2 SAAADI. The CDR3 spans 15 residues. CDR3 bases: TGCGCCAGCAGACAGGAAAGCTCCTATAATTCACCCCTCCACTTT. As protein: CASRQESSYNSPLHF.

The chain links TRBV7-7 to TRBJ2-7, with TRBD1 identical over 8 bases. The CDR3 has 17 amino acids. V lost 5 bases, J lost 1 base, and 13 bases stayed unmatched. Germline lookup yields CDR1 SSHAT and CDR2 FNYEAQ (reference sequence). The CDR3 reads CASSPGTGDGRSYEQYF. DNA for the CDR3: TGTGCCAGCAGCCCAGGGACAGGCGACGGACGGTCCTACGAGCAGTACTTC.

This clone was seen only a few times. This chain joins TRBV2 and TRBJ2-3; D is unresolved. Germline assignment: CDR1 SNHLY and CDR2 FYNNEI. Between the trimmed V and J ends, which lost 6 bases and 5 bases, there was a span of 6 bases. This CDR3 is built from 11 residues. The CDR3 sequence: CASSHRDTQYF. In DNA form, the CDR3 reads TGTGCCAGCAGCCATAGAGATACGCAGTATTTT.

The J gene is TRBJ1-1, the V gene TRBV7-9; a possible D gene is TRBD1 (5 bases). V was pared by 0 bases and J by 6 bases, with 14 bases between. Germline CDR1 and CDR2: SEHNR and FQNEAQ (reference sequence). This CDR3 spans 15 amino acids. The CDR3 spells CASSLAPAGRPEAFF. The DNA of the CDR3 is TGTGCCAGCAGCTTAGCCCCCGCAGGGAGGCCTGAAGCTTTCTTT.

This chain uses TRBV25-1 with TRBJ2-2; TRBD1 matches at 9 bases. The CDR3 is made up of 15 amino acids. Germline CDR1 is MGHDK and CDR2 is SYGVNS. V gave up 4 bases and J gave up 1 base; unmatched junction bases: 1. The CDR3 is CASSGTGENTGELFF. CDR3 in DNA: TGTGCCAGCAGTGGGACAGGGGAGAACACCGGGGAGCTGTTTTTT.

This clone was counted a few times. This rearrangement joins TRBV29-1 to TRBJ2-7; D remains ambiguous. The V end was cut by 3 bases, the J end by 5 bases, with 11 bases between. This CDR3 contains 12 residues. Germline assignment: CDR1 SQVTM and CDR2 ANQGSEA. CDR3 loop: CSVDGFRNEQYF. CDR3 DNA: TGCAGCGTTGACGGGTTTAGGAACGAGCAGTACTTC.

This chain joins TRBV6-5 and TRBJ1-1; no definite D call. The CDR3 loop spans 13 amino acids. Germline V gives CDR1 MNHEY, CDR2 SVGAGI. With 5 bases removed from V and 3 bases from J, the gap between germline ends came to 10 bases. CDR3 bases: TGTGCCAGCAGTAAAACCAAGGACACTGAAGCTTTCTTT. This gives the protein CASSKTKDTEAFF.

The chain employs TRBV15 and TRBJ1-5, with 8 bases identical to TRBD1. The CDR3 extends over 19 amino acids. With V trimmed by 0 bases and J by 0 bases, 10 bases remained unmatched. Germline CDR1 LNHNV, CDR2 YYDKDF (reference sequence). The CDR3, as DNA: TGTGCCACCAGCAGAGATATCGGGACAGGAGTTAATAGCAATCAGCCCCAGCATTTT. Protein product: CATSRDIGTGVNSNQPQHF.

The chain carries TRBV9 and TRBJ2-3; D call uncertain. The CDR3 spans 13 residues. The germline gives CDR1 SGDLS, CDR2 YYNGEE. Trimming cost V 0 bases and J 4 bases, with 6 bases left between them. DNA of the CDR3: TGTGCCAGCAGCGTAGACTTGGCAGATACGCAGTATTTT. Its protein is CASSVDLADTQYF.

This rearrangement joins TRBV15 to TRBJ2-3; D tentatively fits TRBD1 or TRBD2 (5 bases each). Trimming pared 0 bases from V and 8 bases from J, leaving 9 bases between. This CDR3 has 13 amino acids. Germline CDR1 and CDR2: LNHNV and YYDKDF (reference sequence). CDR3: CATSREGVGTQYF. For the CDR3, the DNA is TGTGCCACCAGCAGAGAGGGGGTGGGTACGCAGTATTTT. The variable domain in full, completed from reference TRBV15 and TRBJ2-3, reads DAMVIQNPRYQVTQFGKPVTLSCSQTLNHNVMYWYQQKSSQAPKLLFHYYDKDFNNEADTPDNFQSRRPNTSFCFLDIRSPGLGDTAMYLCATSREGVGTQYFGPGTRLTVL.